Presented here are 13 T cell receptor beta chains from one specimen sequenced in a study of blood T cell repertoires in COVID-19. The assay was immunoSEQ multiplex PCR, and TCRdb's table has in-frame clones only and misses some. The table includes about 140,000 clones, over 70% detected once. Sequences were obtained from peripheral blood. Every receptor here comes from a man aged 60 to 75 with active or convalescent COVID-19.

V gene TRBV4-3 combines with J gene TRBJ2-1; 9 bases are shared with TRBD2. Trimming at V came to 4 bases and at J to 5 bases, leaving 9 bases not matched to a gene. In germline, CDR1 is LGHNA, CDR2 YSLEER. This CDR3 has 16 residues. The CDR3 region has the DNA TGCGCCAGCAGCCCCTCCGGCGGGAGGGAGGACAATGAGCAGTTCTTC. Its translation: CASSPSGGREDNEQFF.

This clone turned up a few times. The CDR3, as DNA: TGTGCCAGCAGGCGCGTGTTTTACGAGCAGTACTTC. Its translation is CASRRVFYEQYF. This sequence joins TRBV2 and TRBJ2-7; D gene ambiguous. Germline lookup yields CDR1 SNHLY and CDR2 FYNNEI. Trimming cost V 6 bases and J 4 bases, with 10 bases left between them. The CDR3 loop spans 12 amino acids.

The genes are TRBV4-3 and TRBJ2-5, with D maybe TRBD1 (6 bases). The CDR3 extends over 15 amino acids. Germline CDR1 and CDR2: LGHNA and YSLEER. Trimming took 1 base from V and 0 from J, leaving 9 bases between them. CDR3 region: CASSQGGTYQETQYF. The CDR3 region has the DNA TGCGCCAGCAGCCAAGGAGGGACATACCAAGAGACCCAGTACTTC.

The rearrangement links TRBV4-1 to TRBJ1-4, with D perhaps matching TRBD1 (5 bases). Per germline, CDR1 MGHRA and CDR2 YSYEKL. Trimming took 1 base from V and 1 from J, leaving 16 bases between them. This CDR3 comprises 18 residues. The CDR3 bases are TGCGCCAGCAGCCAAGTAGTAAGACAGAAACTAACTAATGAAAAACTGTTTTTT. Its translation: CASSQVVRQKLTNEKLFF.

This chain uses TRBV5-4 with TRBJ1-2; 7 bases are a match to TRBD1. Germline values: CDR1 SGHNT, CDR2 YYREEE (reference sequence). With V trimmed by 0 bases and J by 4 bases, 0 bases remained unmatched. The CDR3 consists of 13 residues. Written as DNA, the CDR3 is TGTGCCAGCAGCTTGGCAGGGGGCTATGGCTACACCTTC. This gives the protein CASSLAGGYGYTF.

V usage is TRBV11-2 and J usage is TRBJ2-2; TRBD2 matches 12 bases. V lost 5 bases to trimming and J lost 7 bases; unmatched junction nucleotides: 8. CDR1 and CDR2 (germline): SGHAT, FQNNGV. The CDR3 has 16 amino acids. CDR3 residues: CASSHRLAGEGGELFF. The CDR3, as DNA: TGTGCCAGCAGCCATCGACTAGCGGGAGAGGGCGGGGAGCTGTTTTTT.

The chain uses TRBV24-1 and TRBJ2-7; the D is unclear. This CDR3 region has 14 residues. Germline CDR1 is KGHDR and CDR2 is SFDVKD. Trimming cost V 1 base and J 4 bases, with 10 bases left between them. The CDR3 DNA reads TGTGCCACCAGTGATTTCATACTCGTGTACGAGCAGTACTTC. Translation: CATSDFILVYEQYF.

This chain links TRBV5-1 with TRBJ1-2, with 8 bases lining up with TRBD1. Germline CDR1 is SGHRS and CDR2 is YFSETQ. Trimming removed 4 bases from V and 8 bases from J; junction bases left unmatched: 10. The CDR3 covers 14 residues. CDR3 loop: CASSPDRGVWGYTF. The CDR3 DNA reads as TGCGCCAGCAGCCCTGACAGGGGCGTATGGGGCTACACCTTC.

The rearrangement links TRBV30 to TRBJ2-1, with 9 bases matching TRBD2. The ends lost 0 bases at V and 6 bases at J; junction bases unmatched: 9. CDR3 length: 16 residues. CDR1 GTSNPN and CDR2 SVGIG come from the germline V gene (reference sequence). The CDR3 here is CAWSVAGGRAANEQFF. CDR3 DNA: TGTGCCTGGAGTGTTGCTGGCGGGAGGGCCGCCAATGAGCAGTTCTTC.

This clone came up once. The chain uses TRBV5-4 and TRBJ2-1, with 8 bases that match TRBD2. CDR3 length: 15 amino acids. Germline lookup yields CDR1 SGHNT and CDR2 YYREEE (reference sequence). J was trimmed by 3 bases and V by 4 bases; bases with no gene match: 6. The CDR3 spells CASSGGLALYNEQFF. In nucleotides, the CDR3 is TGTGCCAGCAGCGGTGGACTAGCTCTCTACAATGAGCAGTTCTTC.

The chain is built from TRBV18 and TRBJ2-3, with no clear D. Trimming cost V 3 bases and J 4 bases, with 5 bases left between them. This CDR3 region has 12 residues. Germline V gives CDR1 KGHSH, CDR2 LQKENI. CDR3 loop: CASSPAADTQYF. The CDR3 DNA is TGTGCCAGCTCACCTGCGGCAGATACGCAGTATTTT. Supplemented by reference TRBV18 and TRBJ2-3, the full variable domain reads NAGVMQNPRHLVRRRGQEARLRCSPMKGHSHVYWYRQLPEEGLKFMVYLQKENIIDESGMPKERFSAEFPKEGPSILRIQQVVRGDSAAYFCASSPAADTQYFGPGTRLTVL.

This clone was detected once. In nucleotides, the CDR3 is TGCAGCGTTCGACGCGGGAGCAACACAGATACGCAGTATTTT. This gives the protein CSVRRGSNTDTQYF. The chain joins TRBV29-1 to TRBJ2-3; 7 nucleotides match TRBD2. J lost 2 bases, V lost 5 bases, and 7 bases had no gene match. The CDR3 totals 14 residues. In germline, CDR1 is SQVTM, CDR2 ANQGSEA.

This rearrangement joins TRBV10-3 to TRBJ2-1; TRBD2 is a possible D gene (6 bases). V was trimmed by 10 bases and J by 7 bases, leaving 20 bases between them. Germline CDR1 reads ENHRY; CDR2 reads SYGVKD. The CDR3 runs to 14 residues. The CDR3 is CATNGGDSWNEQFF. For the CDR3, the DNA is TGTGCCACCAATGGCGGGGACTCATGGAATGAGCAGTTCTTC.